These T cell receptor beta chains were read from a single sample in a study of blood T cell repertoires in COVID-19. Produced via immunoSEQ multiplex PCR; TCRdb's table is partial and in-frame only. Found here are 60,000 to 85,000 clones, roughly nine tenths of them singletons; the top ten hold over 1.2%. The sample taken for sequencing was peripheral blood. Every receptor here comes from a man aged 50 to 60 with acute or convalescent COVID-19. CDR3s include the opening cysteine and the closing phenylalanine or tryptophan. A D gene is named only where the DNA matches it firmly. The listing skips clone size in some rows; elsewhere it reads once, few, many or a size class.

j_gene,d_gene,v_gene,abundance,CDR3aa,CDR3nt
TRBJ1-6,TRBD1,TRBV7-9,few,CASGGQGSSPLHF,TGTGCCAGCGGGGGACAGGGGAGTTCACCCCTCCACTTT
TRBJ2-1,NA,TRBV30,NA,CAWSGVGDEQFF,TGTGCCTGGAGCGGCGTCGGGGATGAGCAGTTCTTC
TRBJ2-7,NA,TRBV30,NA,CAWSVKGDSYEQYF,TGTGCCTGGAGTGTTAAGGGGGACTCCTACGAGCAGTACTTC
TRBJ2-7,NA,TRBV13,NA,CASSCWDTFLCPQITDEQYF,TGTGCCAGCAGCTGCTGGGACACTTTTTTGTGTCCACAGATTACCGACGAGCAGTACTTC
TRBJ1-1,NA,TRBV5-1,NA,CASSSLLGAEAFF,TGCGCCAGCAGCTCCCTCCTCGGGGCTGAAGCTTTCTTT
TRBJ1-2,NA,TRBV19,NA,CASSARDTYGYTF,TGTGCCAGTAGTGCCCGGGACACCTATGGCTACACCTTC
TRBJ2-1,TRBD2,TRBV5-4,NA,CASSLELAAYNEQFF,TGTGCCAGCAGCTTGGAACTAGCGGCCTACAATGAGCAGTTCTTC
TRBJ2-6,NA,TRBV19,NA,CASSGQTRPGRAASGANVLTF,TGTGCCAGTTCGGGACAAACCCGGCCGGGGAGAGCCGCCTCTGGGGCCAACGTCCTGACTTTC
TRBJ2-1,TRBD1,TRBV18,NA,CASSLGTEYNEQFF,TGTGCCAGCTCACTTGGGACAGAATACAATGAGCAGTTCTTC
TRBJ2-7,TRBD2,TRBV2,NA,CASTTSGDEQYF,TGTGCCAGCACGACTAGCGGGGACGAGCAGTACTTC
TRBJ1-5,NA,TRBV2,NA,CASKFWDTDNQPQHF,TGTGCCAGCAAGTTTTGGGACACTGACAATCAGCCCCAGCATTTT
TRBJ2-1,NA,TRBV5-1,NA,CASSLEGSGKFF,TGCGCCAGCAGCCTGGAGGGGTCAGGGAAGTTCTTC
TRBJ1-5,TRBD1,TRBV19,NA,CASSRGRQGISNQPQHF,TGTGCCAGTAGCCGGGGTCGACAGGGCATTAGCAATCAGCCCCAGCATTTT
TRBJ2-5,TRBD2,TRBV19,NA,CASSKTSGFQETQYF,TGTGCCAGTAGCAAGACTAGCGGGTTCCAAGAGACCCAGTACTTC
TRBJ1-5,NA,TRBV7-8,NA,CASSSGAGGRNQPQHF,TGTGCCAGCAGCTCCGGGGCGGGGGGTCGCAATCAGCCCCAGCATTTT
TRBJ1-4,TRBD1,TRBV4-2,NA,CASSQVGQSNEKLFF,TGTGCCAGCAGCCAAGTGGGACAGTCTAATGAAAAACTGTTTTTT
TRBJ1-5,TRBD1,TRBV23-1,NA,CASSQSPGQVHSNQPQHF,TGCGCCAGCAGTCAATCCCCGGGACAGGTACATAGCAATCAGCCCCAGCATTTT
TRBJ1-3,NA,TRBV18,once,CASSPFNRESSGNTIYF,TGTGCCAGCTCACCATTCAACAGGGAGAGCTCTGGAAACACCATATATTTT
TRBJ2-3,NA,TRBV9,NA,CASSAGVRTDTQYF,TGTGCCAGCAGCGCCGGGGTGAGAACAGATACGCAGTATTTT
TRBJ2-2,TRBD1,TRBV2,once,CASSEQGVQAGELFF,TGTGCCAGCAGTGAACAGGGGGTCCAGGCCGGGGAGCTGTTTTTT
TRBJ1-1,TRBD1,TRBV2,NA,CATRTGLNTEAFF,TGTGCCACCCGGACAGGACTGAACACTGAAGCTTTCTTT
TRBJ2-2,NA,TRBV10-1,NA,CASSRGSPGTGELFF,TGCGCCAGCAGTCGCGGGTCCCCCGGGACCGGGGAGCTGTTTTTT
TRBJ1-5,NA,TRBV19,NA,CASSISVSNQPQHF,TGTGCCAGTAGTATTTCAGTTAGCAATCAGCCCCAGCATTTT
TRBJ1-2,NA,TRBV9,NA,CASSVGEIREGHYGYTF,TGTGCCAGCAGCGTAGGGGAAATCAGGGAGGGTCACTATGGCTACACCTTC
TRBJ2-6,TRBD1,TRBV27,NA,CASSPRDRGMGANVLTF,TGTGCCAGCAGTCCAAGGGACAGGGGTATGGGGGCCAACGTCCTGACTTTC
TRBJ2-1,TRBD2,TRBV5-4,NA,CASSLGTSGSYNEQFF,TGTGCCAGCAGCTTAGGGACTAGCGGGAGTTACAATGAGCAGTTCTTC
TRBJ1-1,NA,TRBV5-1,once,CASSLAGYTEAFF,TGCGCCAGCAGCTTGGCAGGGTACACTGAAGCTTTCTTT
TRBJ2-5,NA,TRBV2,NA,CASSPSGVGGRETQYF,TGTGCCAGCAGTCCCTCAGGGGTGGGGGGGCGAGAGACCCAGTACTTC
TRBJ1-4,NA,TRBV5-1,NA,CASREVATNEKLFF,TGCGCCAGCAGGGAGGTTGCAACTAATGAAAAACTGTTTTTT
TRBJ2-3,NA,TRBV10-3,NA,CAISQAGGRGSTDTQYF,TGTGCCATTAGCCAGGCAGGGGGGAGAGGGAGCACAGATACGCAGTATTTT
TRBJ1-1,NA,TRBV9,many,CASSHGGGLGTEAFF,TGTGCCAGCAGCCATGGGGGGGGCTTGGGCACTGAAGCTTTCTTT